This entry describes one T cell receptor (beta chain). Relative to the germline gene, one junction end is altered; a read error may explain this. This sample is drawn from a study of tumor-infiltrating lymphocytes in primary liver carcinoma. cDNA specific to TCR beta was made from roughly 500 ng of total RNA, with a constant-region primer employed for priming. Construction of TCR beta libraries relied on three successive nested multiplex PCR rounds employing slightly modified ARM-PCR. Two initial PCR rounds of about 10 cycles each paired TRBV1-TRBV30 forward primers with a C-beta reverse primer. Using its own MiXCR run on the multiplex PCR reads, TCRdb lists one record per CDR3 protein. Of approximately 100,000 distinct CDR3 sequences listed, under 70% are singletons. Germline CDR1 reads SGHAT; CDR2 reads FQDESV (reference sequence). This CDR3 has 17 residues. Starting material for RNA and DNA co-extraction consisted of about 17-34 mg of unsorted bulk tissue.

This receptor was identified in a woman in her fifties or sixties with primary liver carcinoma and hepatitis B virus infection. The chain couples TRBV11-1 to TRBJ2-2; D is unclear. The specimen was liver tumor tissue from sampling region 2. The subset denotes: tumor region T2, inferior pole. CDR3 amino acids: CTSSPGRPTGLAGELFF. CDR3 coding DNA: TGTACCAGCAGCCCAGGAAGACCAACGGGTTTGGCCGGGGAGCTGTTTTTT.